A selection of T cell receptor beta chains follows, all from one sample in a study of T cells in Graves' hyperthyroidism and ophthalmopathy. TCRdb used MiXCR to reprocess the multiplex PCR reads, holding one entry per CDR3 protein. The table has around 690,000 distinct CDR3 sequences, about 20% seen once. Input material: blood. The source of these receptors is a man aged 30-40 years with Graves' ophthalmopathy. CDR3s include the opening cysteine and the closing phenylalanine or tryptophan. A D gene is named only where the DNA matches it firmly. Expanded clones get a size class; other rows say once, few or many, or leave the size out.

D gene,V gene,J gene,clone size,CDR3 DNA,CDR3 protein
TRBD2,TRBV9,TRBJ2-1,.,TGTGCCAGCAGCGTAGCCTCGGGGGGGGTTAGTCAGCAGTTCTTC,CASSVASGGVSQQFF
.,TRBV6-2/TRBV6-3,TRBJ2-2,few,TGTGCCAGCAGTTTACCGCAGAAGACCCTAAACACCGGGGAGCTGTTTTTT,CASSLPQKTLNTGELFF
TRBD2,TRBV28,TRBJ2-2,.,TGTGCCACCTTAGCGCCTGGGACTAGCGGTACCGGGGAGCTGTTTTTT,CATLAPGTSGTGELFF
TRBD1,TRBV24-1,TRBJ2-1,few,TGTGCCACCAGTGATACCAGACAGGGGGCGGGGAATGAGCAGTTCTTC,CATSDTRQGAGNEQFF
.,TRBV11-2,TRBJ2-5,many,TGTGCCAGCAGCTCAAAAGTCAGGGGCGAGACCCAGTACTTC,CASSSKVRGETQYF
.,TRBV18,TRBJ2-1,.,TGTGCCAGCTCAGGAATTAGCGCGTACAATGAGCAGTTCTTC,CASSGISAYNEQFF
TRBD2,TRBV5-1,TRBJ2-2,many,TGCGCCAGCAGCTTGGGACTAGCGGGACGTGTCGGGGAGCTGTTTTTT,CASSLGLAGRVGELFF
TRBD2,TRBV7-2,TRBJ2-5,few,TGTGCCAGCAGCCGAGCGGGAGGGGGGCAAGAGACCCAGTACTTC,CASSRAGGGQETQYF
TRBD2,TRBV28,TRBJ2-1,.,TGTGCCAGCAGTCAATTAGCGGGAGGACGATACAATGAGCAGTTCTTC,CASSQLAGGRYNEQFF
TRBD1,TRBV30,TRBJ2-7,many,TGTGCCCAAGGACAGGCCTACGAGCAGTACTTC,CAQGQAYEQYF
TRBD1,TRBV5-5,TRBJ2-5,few,TGTGCCAGCAGCTTTTCACAGGGGTGGGGGGAGACCCAGTACTTC,CASSFSQGWGETQYF
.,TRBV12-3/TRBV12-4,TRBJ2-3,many,TGTGCCAGCAGTTTGCGACTAGAAGCAGATACGCAGTATTTT,CASSLRLEADTQYF
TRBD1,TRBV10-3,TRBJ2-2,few,TGTGCCACCTCCCGGGACAGGGGACCAAGTGGTCCCGGGGAGCTGTTTTTT,CATSRDRGPSGPGELFF
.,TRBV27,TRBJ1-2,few,TGTGCCAGCAGTTTTAAGGGCGGATCCTATGGCTACACCTTC,CASSFKGGSYGYTF
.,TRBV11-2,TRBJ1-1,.,TGTGCCAGCAGCTTTCAGGGGAGAGGGAACACTGAAGCTTTCTTT,CASSFQGRGNTEAFF
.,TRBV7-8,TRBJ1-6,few,TGTGCCAGCAGCTTAGTGGGGGGCAGGGGAAGCTCCTATAATTCACCCCTCCACTTT,CASSLVGGRGSSYNSPLHF
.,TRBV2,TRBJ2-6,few,TGTGCCAGCAGGGGAGACAGGAACTCTGGGGCCAACGTCCTGACTTTC,CASRGDRNSGANVLTF
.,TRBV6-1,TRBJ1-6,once,TGTGCCAGCAGAGCGGGGACTCGGGGACCCCTCCACTTT,CASRAGTRGPLHF
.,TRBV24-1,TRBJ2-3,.,TGTGCCACCAGCTTCCCGGGACCCAGCACAGATACGCAGTATTTT,CATSFPGPSTDTQYF
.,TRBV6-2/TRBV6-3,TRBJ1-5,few,TGTGCCAGCACTTCTCGGCACACCAATCAGCCCCAGCATTTT,CASTSRHTNQPQHF
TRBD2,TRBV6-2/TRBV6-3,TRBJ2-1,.,TGTGCCAGCAGTTATGTGGGGGAGGGCAGGAATGAGCAGTTCTTC,CASSYVGEGRNEQFF
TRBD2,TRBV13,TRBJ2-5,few,TGTGCCAGCAGCTTAAGGGGTAGCGGGACCGGAGAGACCCAGTACTTC,CASSLRGSGTGETQYF
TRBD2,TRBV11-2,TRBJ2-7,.,TGTGCCAGCAGCTCGCGCTCGGGACTAGCGGGAGGGTACGAGCAGTACTTC,CASSSRSGLAGGYEQYF
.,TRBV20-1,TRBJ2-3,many,TGCAGTGCTACGACCATGATGCAGGGCGCAGATACGCAGTATTTT,CSATTMMQGADTQYF
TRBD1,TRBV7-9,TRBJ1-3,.,TGTGCCAGCAGCCCTAGGGGACAGGCCACTGGAAACACCATATATTTT,CASSPRGQATGNTIYF
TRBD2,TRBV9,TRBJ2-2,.,TGTGCCAGCAGCGTATTCGGAGCGGGAACGACCGGGGAGCTGTTTTTT,CASSVFGAGTTGELFF
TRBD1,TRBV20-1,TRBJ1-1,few,TGCAGTGCACGGACAGGGGGCGTATCCACGGCTTTCTTT,CSARTGGVSTAFF
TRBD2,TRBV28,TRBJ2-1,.,TGTGCCAGCAGTTCTGTAGGACTAGCGGGAGGTCTATATGAGCAGTTCTTC,CASSSVGLAGGLYEQFF
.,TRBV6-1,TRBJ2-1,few,TGTGCCAGCAGCCAGGGGAGCCCGGGAGTGGGGGACAATGAGCAGTTCTTC,CASSQGSPGVGDNEQFF
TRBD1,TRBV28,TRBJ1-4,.,TGTGCCAGCAGCTCCCGACAGGGGGCAAAGAACCTGTTTTTT,CASSSRQGAKNLFF
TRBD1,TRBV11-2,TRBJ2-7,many,TGTGCCAGCAGCTTGGGACAGGGGACCTACGAGCAGTACTTC,CASSLGQGTYEQYF
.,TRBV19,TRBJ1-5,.,TGTGCCAGTAGGCGAACGGGGGCTTCTCCGTACCAGCCCCAGCATTTT,CASRRTGASPYQPQHF
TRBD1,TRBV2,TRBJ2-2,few,TGTGCCAGCAGCCCTACGACAGGGGTTAGGCGGGAGCTGTTTTTT,CASSPTTGVRRELFF
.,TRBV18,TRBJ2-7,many,TGTGCCAGCTCACCACCCCAGGGCAGGAAACTCGAGCAGTACTTC,CASSPPQGRKLEQYF